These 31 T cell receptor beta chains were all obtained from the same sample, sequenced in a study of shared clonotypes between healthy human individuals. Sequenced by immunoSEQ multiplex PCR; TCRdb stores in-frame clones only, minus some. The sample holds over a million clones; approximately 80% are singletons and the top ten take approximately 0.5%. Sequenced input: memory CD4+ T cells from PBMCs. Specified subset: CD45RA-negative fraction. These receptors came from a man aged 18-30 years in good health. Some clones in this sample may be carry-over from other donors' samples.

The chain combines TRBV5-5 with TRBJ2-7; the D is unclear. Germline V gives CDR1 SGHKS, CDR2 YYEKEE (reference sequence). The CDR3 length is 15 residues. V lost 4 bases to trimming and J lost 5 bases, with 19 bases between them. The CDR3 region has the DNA TGTGCCAGCAGCCAAGAACAGCCTGGGAAAAACGAGCAGTACTTC. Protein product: CASSQEQPGKNEQYF.

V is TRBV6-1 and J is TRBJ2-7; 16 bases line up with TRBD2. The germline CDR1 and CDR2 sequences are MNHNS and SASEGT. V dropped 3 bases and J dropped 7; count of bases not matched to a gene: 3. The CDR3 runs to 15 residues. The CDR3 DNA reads TGTGCCAGCAGTGAGGGACTAGCGGGAGGGAGGGAGCAGTACTTC. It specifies CASSEGLAGGREQYF.

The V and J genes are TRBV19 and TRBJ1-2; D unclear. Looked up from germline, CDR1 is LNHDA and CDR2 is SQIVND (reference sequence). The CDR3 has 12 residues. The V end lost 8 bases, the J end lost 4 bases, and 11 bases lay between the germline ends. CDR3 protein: CASSPVGYGYTF. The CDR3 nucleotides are TGTGCCAGTTCTCCCGTTGGCTATGGCTACACCTTC.

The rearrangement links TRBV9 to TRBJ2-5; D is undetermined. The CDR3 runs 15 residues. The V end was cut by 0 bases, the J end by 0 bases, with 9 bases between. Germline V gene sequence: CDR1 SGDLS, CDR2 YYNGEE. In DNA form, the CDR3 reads TGTGCCAGCAGCGTAGGGATATCGTACCAAGAGACCCAGTACTTC. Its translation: CASSVGISYQETQYF.

CDR3 amino acids: CASSLTAGEGGEAFF. The CDR3 region has the DNA TGTGCCAGCAGCTTAACCGCCGGAGAAGGGGGTGAAGCTTTCTTT. The rearrangement joins TRBV7-9 to TRBJ1-1, with a possible D match to TRBD1 (6 bases). In germline, CDR1 is SEHNR, CDR2 FQNEAQ (reference sequence). The CDR3 loop spans 15 amino acids. Trimming took off 2 bases at V and 7 bases at J, with 17 bases between the two ends.

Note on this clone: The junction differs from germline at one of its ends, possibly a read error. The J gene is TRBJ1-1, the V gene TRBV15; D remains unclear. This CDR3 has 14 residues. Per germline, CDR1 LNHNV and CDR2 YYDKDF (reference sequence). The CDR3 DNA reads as TGTGCCACCAGCAGTAGGCTGGCCGGACCCCAAGTTGGCTTT. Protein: CATSSRLAGPQVGF.

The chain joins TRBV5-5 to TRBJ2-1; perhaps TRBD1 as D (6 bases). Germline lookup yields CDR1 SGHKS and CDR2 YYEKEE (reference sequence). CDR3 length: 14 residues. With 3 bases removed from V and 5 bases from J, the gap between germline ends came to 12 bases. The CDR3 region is CASSWVAGDNEQFF. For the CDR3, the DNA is TGTGCCAGCAGCTGGGTGGCAGGGGACAATGAGCAGTTCTTC.

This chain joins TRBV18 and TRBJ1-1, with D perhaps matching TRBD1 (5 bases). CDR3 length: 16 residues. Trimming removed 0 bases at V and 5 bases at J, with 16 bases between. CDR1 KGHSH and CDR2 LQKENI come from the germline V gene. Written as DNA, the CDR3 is TGTGCCAGCTCACCACCGGGGCTAGCAAGAGGGACTGAAGCTTTCTTT. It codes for CASSPPGLARGTEAFF.

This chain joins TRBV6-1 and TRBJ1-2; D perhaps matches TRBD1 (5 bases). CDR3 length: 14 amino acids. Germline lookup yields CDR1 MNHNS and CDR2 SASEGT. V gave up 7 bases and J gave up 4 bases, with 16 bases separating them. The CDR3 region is CASIERGVIYGYTF. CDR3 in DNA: TGTGCCAGCATCGAAAGAGGGGTTATCTATGGCTACACCTTC.

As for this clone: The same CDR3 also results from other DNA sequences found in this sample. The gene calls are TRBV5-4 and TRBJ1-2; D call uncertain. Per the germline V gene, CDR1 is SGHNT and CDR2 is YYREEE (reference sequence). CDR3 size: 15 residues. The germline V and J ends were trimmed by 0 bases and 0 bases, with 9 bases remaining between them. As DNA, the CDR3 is TGTGCCAGCAGCTTGGGACTTTCAGCTAACTATGGCTACACCTTC. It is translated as CASSLGLSANYGYTF.

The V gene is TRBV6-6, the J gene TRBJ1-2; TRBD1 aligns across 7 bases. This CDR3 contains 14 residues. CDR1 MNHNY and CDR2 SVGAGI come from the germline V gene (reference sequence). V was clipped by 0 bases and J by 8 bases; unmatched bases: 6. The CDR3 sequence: CASSYSTTGEGYTF. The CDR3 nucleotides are TGTGCCAGCAGTTACTCGACAACAGGGGAAGGCTACACCTTC.

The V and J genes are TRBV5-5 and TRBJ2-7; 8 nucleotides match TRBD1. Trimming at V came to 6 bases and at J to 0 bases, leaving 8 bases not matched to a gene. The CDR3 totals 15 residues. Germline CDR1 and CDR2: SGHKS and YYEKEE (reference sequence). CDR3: CASTRTGTGSYEQYF. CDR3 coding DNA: TGTGCCAGCACCCGAACCGGGACAGGCTCCTACGAGCAGTACTTC.

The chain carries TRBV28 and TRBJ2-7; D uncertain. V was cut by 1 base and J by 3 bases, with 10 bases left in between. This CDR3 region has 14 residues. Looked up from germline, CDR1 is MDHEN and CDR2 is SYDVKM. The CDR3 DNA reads TGTGCCAGCAGTTTATCTGGTCGCCGCTACGAGCAGTACTTC. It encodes CASSLSGRRYEQYF.

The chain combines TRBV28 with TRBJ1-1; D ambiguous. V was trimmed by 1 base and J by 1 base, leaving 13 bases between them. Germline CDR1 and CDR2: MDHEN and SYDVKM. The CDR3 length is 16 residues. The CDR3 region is CASSLFSGGSNTEAFF. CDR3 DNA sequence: TGTGCCAGCAGTTTATTTAGTGGAGGGTCGAACACTGAAGCTTTCTTT.

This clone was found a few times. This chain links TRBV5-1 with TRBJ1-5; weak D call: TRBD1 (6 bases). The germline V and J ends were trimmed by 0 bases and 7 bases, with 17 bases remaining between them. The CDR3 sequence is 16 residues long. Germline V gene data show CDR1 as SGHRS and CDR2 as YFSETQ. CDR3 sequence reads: CASSLEGHNAGQPQHF. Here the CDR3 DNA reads TGCGCCAGCAGCTTGGAGGGACACAACGCGGGACAGCCCCAGCATTTT.

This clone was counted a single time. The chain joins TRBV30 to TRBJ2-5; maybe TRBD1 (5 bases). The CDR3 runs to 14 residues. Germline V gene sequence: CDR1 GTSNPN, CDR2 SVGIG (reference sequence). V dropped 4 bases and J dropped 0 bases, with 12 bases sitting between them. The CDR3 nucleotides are TGTGCCTGGAATAGACAGACCTACCAAGAGACCCAGTACTTC. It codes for CAWNRQTYQETQYF.

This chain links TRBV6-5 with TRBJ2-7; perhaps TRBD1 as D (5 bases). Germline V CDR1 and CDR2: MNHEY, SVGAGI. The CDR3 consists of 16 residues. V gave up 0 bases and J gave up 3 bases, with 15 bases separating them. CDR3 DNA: TGTGCCAGCAGTTACTCAGGCCTCAAGGGGTACTACGAGCAGTACTTC. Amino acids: CASSYSGLKGYYEQYF.

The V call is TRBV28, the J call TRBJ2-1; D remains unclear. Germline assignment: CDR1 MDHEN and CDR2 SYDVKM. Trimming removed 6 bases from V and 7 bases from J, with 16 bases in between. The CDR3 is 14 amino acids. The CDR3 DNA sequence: TGTGCCAGCAGAGATGGCCAGCAGGTAAATGAGCAGTTCTTC. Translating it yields CASRDGQQVNEQFF.

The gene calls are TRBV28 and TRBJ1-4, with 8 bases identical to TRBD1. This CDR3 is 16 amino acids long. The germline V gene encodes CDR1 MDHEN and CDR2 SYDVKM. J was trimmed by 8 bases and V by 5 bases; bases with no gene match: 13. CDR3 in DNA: TGTGCCAGCAGTAGGGGCCTCGGGACAGGAAACGAAAAACTGTTTTTT. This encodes CASSRGLGTGNEKLFF.

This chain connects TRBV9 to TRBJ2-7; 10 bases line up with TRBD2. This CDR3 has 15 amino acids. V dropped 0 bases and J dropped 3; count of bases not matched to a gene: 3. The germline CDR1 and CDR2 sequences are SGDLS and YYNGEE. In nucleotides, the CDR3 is TGTGCCAGCAGCGTAGCTGAGCGGGAGGGCTACGAGCAGTACTTC. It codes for CASSVAEREGYEQYF.

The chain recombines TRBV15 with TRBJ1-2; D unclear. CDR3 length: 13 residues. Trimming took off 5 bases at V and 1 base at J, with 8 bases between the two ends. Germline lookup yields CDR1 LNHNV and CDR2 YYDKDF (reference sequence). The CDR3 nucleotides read TGTGCCACCAGCGGAGGCATTAACTATGGCTACACCTTC. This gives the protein CATSGGINYGYTF. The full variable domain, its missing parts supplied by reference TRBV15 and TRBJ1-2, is DAMVIQNPRYQVTQFGKPVTLSCSQTLNHNVMYWYQQKSSQAPKLLFHYYDKDFNNEADTPDNFQSRRPNTSFCFLDIRSPGLGDTAMYLCATSGGINYGYTFGSGTRLTVV.

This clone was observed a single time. The CDR3 sequence: CASSQGRWTDTQYF. CDR3 bases: TGTGCCAGCAGCCAGGGACGTTGGACAGATACGCAGTATTTT. This chain links TRBV5-8 with TRBJ2-3; TRBD1 or TRBD2 may be the D gene (5 bases each). This CDR3 contains 14 residues. V was cut by 4 bases and J by 3 bases, with 12 bases left in between. From germline, CDR1 is SGHTS and CDR2 YDEGEE.

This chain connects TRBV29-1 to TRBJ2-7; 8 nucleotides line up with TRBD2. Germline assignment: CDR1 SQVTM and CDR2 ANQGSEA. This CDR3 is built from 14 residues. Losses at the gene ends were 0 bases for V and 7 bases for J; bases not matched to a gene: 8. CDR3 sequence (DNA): TGCAGCGTTGAAGATCAAGGGACTAGTGAGGAGCAGTACTTC. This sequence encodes CSVEDQGTSEEQYF.

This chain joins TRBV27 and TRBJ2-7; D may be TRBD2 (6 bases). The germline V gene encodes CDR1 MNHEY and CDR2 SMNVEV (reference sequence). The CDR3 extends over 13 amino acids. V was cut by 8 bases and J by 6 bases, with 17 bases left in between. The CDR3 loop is CASALRETGEQYF. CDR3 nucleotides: TGTGCCAGCGCGCTTCGGGAGACGGGCGAGCAGTACTTC.

DNA for the CDR3: TGTGCCAGTAGTCCAGGGACAGGGGGCCGGGAGCAGTACTTC. Its translation is CASSPGTGGREQYF. The chain combines TRBV19 with TRBJ2-7, with TRBD1 identical over 12 bases. The CDR3 is 14 residues long. V was clipped by 5 bases and J by 7 bases; unmatched bases: 6. The V gene's germline CDR1 is LNHDA and CDR2 SQIVND (reference sequence).

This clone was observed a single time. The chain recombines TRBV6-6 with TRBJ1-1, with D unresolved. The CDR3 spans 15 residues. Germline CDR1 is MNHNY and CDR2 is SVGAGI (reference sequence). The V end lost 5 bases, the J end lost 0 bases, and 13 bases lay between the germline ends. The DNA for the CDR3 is TGTGCCAGCAGTCAAAAAGAAAACATGAACACTGAAGCTTTCTTT. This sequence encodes CASSQKENMNTEAFF.

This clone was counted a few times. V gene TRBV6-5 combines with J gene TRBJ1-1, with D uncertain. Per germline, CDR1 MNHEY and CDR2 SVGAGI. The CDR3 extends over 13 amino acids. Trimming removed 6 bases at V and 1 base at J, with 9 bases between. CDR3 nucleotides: TGTGCCAGCAGCAACAGAGGGAACACTGAAGCTTTCTTT. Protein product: CASSNRGNTEAFF.

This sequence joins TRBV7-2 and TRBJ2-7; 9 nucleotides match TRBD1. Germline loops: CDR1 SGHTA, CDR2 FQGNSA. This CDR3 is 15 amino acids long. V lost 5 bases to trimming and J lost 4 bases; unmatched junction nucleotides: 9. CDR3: CASSLGTGYLYEQYF. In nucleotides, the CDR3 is TGTGCCAGCAGCCTCGGGACAGGGTATTTGTACGAGCAGTACTTC.

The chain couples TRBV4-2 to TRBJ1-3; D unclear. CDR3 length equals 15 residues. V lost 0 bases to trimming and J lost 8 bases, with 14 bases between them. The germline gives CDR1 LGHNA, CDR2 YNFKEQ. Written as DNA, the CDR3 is TGTGCCAGCAGCCAAGAACCACTAACAAGTGACACCATATATTTT. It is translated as CASSQEPLTSDTIYF.

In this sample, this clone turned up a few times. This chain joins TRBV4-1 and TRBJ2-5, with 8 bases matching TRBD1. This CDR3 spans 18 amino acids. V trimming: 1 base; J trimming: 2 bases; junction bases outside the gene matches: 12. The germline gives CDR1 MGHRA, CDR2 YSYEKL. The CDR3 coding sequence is TGCGCCAGCAGCCAAGTAAGGGGGATGCAGGGGGCACAAGAGACCCAGTACTTC. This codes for CASSQVRGMQGAQETQYF.

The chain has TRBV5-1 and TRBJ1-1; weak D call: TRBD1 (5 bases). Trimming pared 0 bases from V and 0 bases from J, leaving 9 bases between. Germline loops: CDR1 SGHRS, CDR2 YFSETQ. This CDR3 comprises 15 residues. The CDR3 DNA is TGCGCCAGCAGCTTGGGGGGACTGGTGAACACTGAAGCTTTCTTT. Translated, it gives CASSLGGLVNTEAFF.